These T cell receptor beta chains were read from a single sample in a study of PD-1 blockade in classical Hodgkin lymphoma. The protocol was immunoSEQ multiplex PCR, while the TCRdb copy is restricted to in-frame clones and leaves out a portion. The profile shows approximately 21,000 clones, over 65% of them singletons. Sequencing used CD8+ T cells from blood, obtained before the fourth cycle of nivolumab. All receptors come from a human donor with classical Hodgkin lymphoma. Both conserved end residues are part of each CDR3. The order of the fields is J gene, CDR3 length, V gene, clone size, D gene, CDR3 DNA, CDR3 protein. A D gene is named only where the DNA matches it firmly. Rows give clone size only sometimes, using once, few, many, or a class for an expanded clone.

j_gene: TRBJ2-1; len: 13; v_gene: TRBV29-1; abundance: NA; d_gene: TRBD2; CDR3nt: TGCAGCGTATACGGGGGGGCCGAGGATGAGCAGTTCTTC; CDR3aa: CSVYGGAEDEQFF
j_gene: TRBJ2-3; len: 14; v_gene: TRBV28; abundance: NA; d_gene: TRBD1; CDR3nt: TGTGCCAGCAGTTCGACAGGGGGAACAGATACGCAGTATTTT; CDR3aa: CASSSTGGTDTQYF
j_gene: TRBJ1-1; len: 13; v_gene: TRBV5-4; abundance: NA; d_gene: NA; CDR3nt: TGTGCCAGCCGGGACTCAACCGACACTGAAGCTTTCTTT; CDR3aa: CASRDSTDTEAFF
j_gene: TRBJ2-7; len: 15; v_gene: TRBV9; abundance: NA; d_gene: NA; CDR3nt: TGTGCCAGCAGCGTAGCACTGGGGCCGTTCCACGAGCAGTACTTC; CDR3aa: CASSVALGPFHEQYF
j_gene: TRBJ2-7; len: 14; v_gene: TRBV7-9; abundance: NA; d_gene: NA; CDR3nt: TGTGCCAGCAGCTTAGCCGACAGATACTACGAGCAGTACTTC; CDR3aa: CASSLADRYYEQYF
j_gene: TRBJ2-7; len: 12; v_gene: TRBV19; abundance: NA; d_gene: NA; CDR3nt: TGTGCCAGTACCCACCCTGGGGGCGAGCAGTACTTC; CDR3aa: CASTHPGGEQYF
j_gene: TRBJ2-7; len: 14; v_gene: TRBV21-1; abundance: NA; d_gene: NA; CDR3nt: TGTGCCAGCAGCAAAGTGGGGGACAGTTACGAGCAGTACTTC; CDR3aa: CASSKVGDSYEQYF
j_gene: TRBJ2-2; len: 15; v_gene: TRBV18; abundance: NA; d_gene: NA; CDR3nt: TGTGCCAGCTCGGGGCAGGTTGGAGTCCCCGGGGAGCTGTTTTTT; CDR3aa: CASSGQVGVPGELFF
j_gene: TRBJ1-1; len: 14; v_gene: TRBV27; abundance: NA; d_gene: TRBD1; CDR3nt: TGTGCCAGCAGTTATGGACAGGGGAACACTGAAGCTTTCTTT; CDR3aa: CASSYGQGNTEAFF
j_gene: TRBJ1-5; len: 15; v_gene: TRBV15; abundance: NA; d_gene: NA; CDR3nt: TGTGCCACCAGCAGAGATCGCCATAGCAATCAGCCCCAGCATTTT; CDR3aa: CATSRDRHSNQPQHF
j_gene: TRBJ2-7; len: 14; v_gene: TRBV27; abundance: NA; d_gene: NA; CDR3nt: TGTGCCAGCAGTTTATCCAGGGGGGCCTACGAGCAGTACTTC; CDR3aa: CASSLSRGAYEQYF
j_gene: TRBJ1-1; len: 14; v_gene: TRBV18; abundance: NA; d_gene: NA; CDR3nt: TGTGCCAGCTCACCACCAATTGGGAACACTGAAGCTTTCTTT; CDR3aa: CASSPPIGNTEAFF
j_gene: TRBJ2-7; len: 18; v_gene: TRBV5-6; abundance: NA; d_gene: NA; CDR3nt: TGTGCCAGCAGCCCACCACGGGCGGACTACCCGAGCTCCTACGAGCAGTACTTC; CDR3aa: CASSPPRADYPSSYEQYF
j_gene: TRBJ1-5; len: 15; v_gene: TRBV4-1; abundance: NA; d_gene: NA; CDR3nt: TGCGCCAGCAGCCAAGATCCGAGGGGCGTTCAGCCCCAGCATTTT; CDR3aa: CASSQDPRGVQPQHF
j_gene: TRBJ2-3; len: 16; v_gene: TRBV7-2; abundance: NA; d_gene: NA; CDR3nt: TGTGCCAGCAGCCTGACCGCGGGGATTAGCACAGATACGCAGTATTTT; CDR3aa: CASSLTAGISTDTQYF
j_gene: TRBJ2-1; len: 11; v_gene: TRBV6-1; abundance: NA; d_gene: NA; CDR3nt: TGTGCCAGCGGACTGTACAATGAGCAGTTCTTC; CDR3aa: CASGLYNEQFF
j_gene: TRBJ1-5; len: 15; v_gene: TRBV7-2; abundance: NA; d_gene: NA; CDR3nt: TGTGCCAGCAGCTTAGACGGGGGTGGCAATCAGCCCCAGCATTTT; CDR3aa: CASSLDGGGNQPQHF
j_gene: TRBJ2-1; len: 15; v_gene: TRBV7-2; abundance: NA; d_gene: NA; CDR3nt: TGTGCCAGCAGCTTAGATAGCGGAGGTAGGAATGAGCAGTTCTTC; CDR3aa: CASSLDSGGRNEQFF
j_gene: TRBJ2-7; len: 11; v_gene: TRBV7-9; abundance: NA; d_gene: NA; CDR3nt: TGTGCCAGCAGCTTAGCGGGGGAGCAGTACTTC; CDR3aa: CASSLAGEQYF
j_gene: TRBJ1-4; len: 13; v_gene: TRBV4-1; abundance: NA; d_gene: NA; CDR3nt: TGCGCCAGCAGCGTTGCAACTAATGAAAAACTGTTTTTT; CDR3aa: CASSVATNEKLFF
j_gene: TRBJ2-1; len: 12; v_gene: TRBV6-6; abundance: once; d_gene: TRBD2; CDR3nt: TGTGCCAGCAGCCACGGGGGGGTTGAGCAGTTCTTC; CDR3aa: CASSHGGVEQFF
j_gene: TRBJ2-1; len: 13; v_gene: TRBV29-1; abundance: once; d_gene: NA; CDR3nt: TGCAGCGTTGATATGGCCGACTCTCATGAGCAGTTCTTC; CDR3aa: CSVDMADSHEQFF
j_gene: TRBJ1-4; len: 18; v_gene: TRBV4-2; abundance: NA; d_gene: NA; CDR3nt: TGTGCCAGCAGCCGCACCGGGCCCGGGTTAGGTGTCTTTGAAAAACTGTTTTTT; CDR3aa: CASSRTGPGLGVFEKLFF
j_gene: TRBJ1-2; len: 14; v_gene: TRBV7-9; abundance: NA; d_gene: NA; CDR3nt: TGTGCCAGCAGCTTAGGTACAGGGAACTATGGCTACACCTTC; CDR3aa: CASSLGTGNYGYTF
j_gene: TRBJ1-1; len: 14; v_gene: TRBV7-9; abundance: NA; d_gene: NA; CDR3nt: TGTGCCAGCAGCTTATGGGACCCGAACACTGAAGCTTTCTTT; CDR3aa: CASSLWDPNTEAFF
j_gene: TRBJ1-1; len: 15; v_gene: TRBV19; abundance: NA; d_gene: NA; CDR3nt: TGTGCCAGTAGTATAGGGACACCTGGCGGCACTGAAGCTTTCTTT; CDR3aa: CASSIGTPGGTEAFF
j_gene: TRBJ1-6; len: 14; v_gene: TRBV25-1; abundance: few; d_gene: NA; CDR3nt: TGTGCCAGCAGGGTGGGTGGACATAATTCACCCCTCCACTTT; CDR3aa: CASRVGGHNSPLHF
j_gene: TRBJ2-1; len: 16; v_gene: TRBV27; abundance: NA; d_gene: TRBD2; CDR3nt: TGTGCCAGCAGTTTATGGGCGGGGGGGCCCTACAATGAGCAGTTCTTC; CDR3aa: CASSLWAGGPYNEQFF
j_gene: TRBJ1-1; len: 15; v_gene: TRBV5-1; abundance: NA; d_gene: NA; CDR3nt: TGCGCCAGCAGCCACTCCCAGGGTATGAACACTGAAGCTTTCTTT; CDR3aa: CASSHSQGMNTEAFF
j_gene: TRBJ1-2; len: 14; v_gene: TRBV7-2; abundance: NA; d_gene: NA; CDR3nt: TGTGCCAGCAGCTTGGGGGCGCTGAGTCCCGGCTACACCTTC; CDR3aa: CASSLGALSPGYTF
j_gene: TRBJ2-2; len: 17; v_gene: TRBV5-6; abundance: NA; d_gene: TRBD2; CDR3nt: TGTGCCAGCAGCTCAAGACTAGCGGGGGCCCACACCGGGGAGCTGTTTTTT; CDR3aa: CASSSRLAGAHTGELFF
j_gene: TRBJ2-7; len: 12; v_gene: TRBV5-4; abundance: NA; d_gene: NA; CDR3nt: TGTGCCAGCAGCTTTAGCTCCTACGAGCAGTACTTC; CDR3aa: CASSFSSYEQYF
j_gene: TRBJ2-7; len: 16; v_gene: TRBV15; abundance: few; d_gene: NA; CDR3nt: TGTGCCACCAGCAGAGATCGAGGGACGGATTATTACGAGCAGTACTTC; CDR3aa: CATSRDRGTDYYEQYF
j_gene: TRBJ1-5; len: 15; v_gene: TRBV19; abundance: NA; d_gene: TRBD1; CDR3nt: TGTGCCAGTATGGATTGGGGACAGCCGAATCAGCCCCAGCATTTT; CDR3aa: CASMDWGQPNQPQHF
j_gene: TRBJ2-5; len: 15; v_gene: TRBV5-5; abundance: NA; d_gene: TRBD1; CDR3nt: TGTGCCAGCAGCTCGTGGGACAGGATGCAAGAGACCCAGTACTTC; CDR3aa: CASSSWDRMQETQYF
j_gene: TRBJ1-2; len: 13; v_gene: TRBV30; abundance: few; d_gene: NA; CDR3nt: TGTGCCTGGAGTCTCGAAGGAAACTATGGCTACACCTTC; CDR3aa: CAWSLEGNYGYTF
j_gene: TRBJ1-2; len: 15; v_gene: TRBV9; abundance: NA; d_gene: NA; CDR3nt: TGTGCCAGCAGCGTTAGTCAGGGGCTGGGAAATGGCTACACCTTC; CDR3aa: CASSVSQGLGNGYTF
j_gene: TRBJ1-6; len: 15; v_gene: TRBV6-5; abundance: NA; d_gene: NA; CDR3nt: TGTGCCAGCAGTTACGGTCCAGGGTCGAATTCACCCCTCCACTTT; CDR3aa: CASSYGPGSNSPLHF
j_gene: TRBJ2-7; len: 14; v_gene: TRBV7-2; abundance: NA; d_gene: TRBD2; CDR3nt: TGTGCCAGCAGCTTTGGGACTAGCGGATACGAGCAGTACTTC; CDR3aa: CASSFGTSGYEQYF
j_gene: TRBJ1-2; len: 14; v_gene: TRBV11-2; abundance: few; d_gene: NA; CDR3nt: TGTGCCAGCAGCTTAAGTCGTCAGGGCTATGGCTACACCTTC; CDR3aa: CASSLSRQGYGYTF
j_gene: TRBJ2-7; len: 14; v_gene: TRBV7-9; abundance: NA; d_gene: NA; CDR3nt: TGTGCCAGCAGCCCCGGGACCCAGTACTACGAGCAGTACTTC; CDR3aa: CASSPGTQYYEQYF
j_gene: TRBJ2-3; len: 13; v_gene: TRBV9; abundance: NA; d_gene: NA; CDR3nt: TGTGCCAGCAGCGTAACAGTAAGAGATACGCAGTATTTT; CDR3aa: CASSVTVRDTQYF
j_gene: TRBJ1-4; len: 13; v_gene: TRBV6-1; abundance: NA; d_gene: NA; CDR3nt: TGTGCCAGCACCGGACAATTCGGTGAAAAACTGTTTTTT; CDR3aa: CASTGQFGEKLFF
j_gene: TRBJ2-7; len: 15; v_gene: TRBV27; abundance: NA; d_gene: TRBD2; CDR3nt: TGTGCCAGCAGTTCCACACTAGCGGGGGCCTACGAGCAGTACTTC; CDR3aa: CASSSTLAGAYEQYF
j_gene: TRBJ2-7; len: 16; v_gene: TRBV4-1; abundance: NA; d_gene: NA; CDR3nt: TGCGCCAGCAGCCAAGGGGTCGACTTCCAGACTTACGAGCAGTACTTC; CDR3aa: CASSQGVDFQTYEQYF
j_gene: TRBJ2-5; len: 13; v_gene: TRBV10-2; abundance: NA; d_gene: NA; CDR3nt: TGCGCCAGCAGTGACACCCCAAGCGTAGACCAGTACTTC; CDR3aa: CASSDTPSVDQYF
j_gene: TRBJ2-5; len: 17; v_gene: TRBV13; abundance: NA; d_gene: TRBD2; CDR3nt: TGTGCCAGCAGCTTAGGCGATGCTAGCGGGGGACAAGAGACCCAGTACTTC; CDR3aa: CASSLGDASGGQETQYF
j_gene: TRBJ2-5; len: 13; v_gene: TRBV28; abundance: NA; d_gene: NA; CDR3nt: TGTGCCAGCAGTCCAGGGGCTTCGGAGACCCAGTACTTC; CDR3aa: CASSPGASETQYF
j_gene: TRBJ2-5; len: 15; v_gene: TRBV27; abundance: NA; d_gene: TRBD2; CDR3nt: TGTGCCAGCACCCCGACTAGCGGGGGAGTGGAGACCCAGTACTTC; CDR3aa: CASTPTSGGVETQYF
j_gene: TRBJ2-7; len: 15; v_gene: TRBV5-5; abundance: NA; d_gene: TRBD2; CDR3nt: TGTGCCAGCAGCTTGCTACGCGGGGGAACTGGCGAGCAGTACTTC; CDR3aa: CASSLLRGGTGEQYF
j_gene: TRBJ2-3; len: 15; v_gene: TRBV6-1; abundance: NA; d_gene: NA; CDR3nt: TGTGCCAGCAGTGACGGCGGGGGCGGCTCAGATACGCAGTATTTT; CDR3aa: CASSDGGGGSDTQYF
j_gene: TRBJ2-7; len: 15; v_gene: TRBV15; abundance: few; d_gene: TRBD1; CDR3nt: TGTGCCACCAGCAGAGGGGGACAGGGGGCCGACGAGCAGTACTTC; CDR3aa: CATSRGGQGADEQYF